This T cell receptor (beta chain) was captured by sequencing in a study of post-analysis software for immune sequencing data. Whole-study context: Relapsing-remitting, secondary progressive and progressive-relapsing courses of multiple sclerosis were included.

In regard to this clonotype: Antigen: not known.

Broader study findings: In multiple sclerosis, normalized Chao1 diversity was significantly below that of controls. Four or five TRBV segments occurring more often in patients than controls included TRBV5-6, TRBV5-1 and TRBV20-1. With F measure, samples from one preparation batch clustered together strongly.

Trimming removed 4 bases from V and 0 bases from J, with 10 bases in between. The CDR3 is made up of 14 amino acids. CDR1 and CDR2 from the germline V gene are SGHRS and YFSETQ. Unique molecular identifiers were built into the TCR beta cDNA libraries. Once roughly 0.95 to 10 million T cells were used, roughly 490,000 cDNA molecules resulted. TCRdb reprocessed the PCR reads via MiXCR and lists one record per CDR3 protein. The sample lists about 400,000 distinct CDR3 sequences; roughly 38% were seen once. Material: blood. J is TRBJ1-1 and V is TRBV5-1; tentatively, D is TRBD1 (6 bases). This clonotype originated in a girl under 18 with multiple sclerosis. CDR3 sequence (DNA): TGCGCCAGCAGCCCACAGGGCTTGAACACTGAAGCTTTCTTT. The encoded protein is CASSPQGLNTEAFF.